This TCR beta chain was found in a study of CD8+CD57+ T cells in acquired aplastic anemia. CDR3 length: 14 residues. CDR1 is LNHDA and CDR2 is SQIVND in the germline V gene (reference sequence). Genomic DNA constituted the template upon which TCR beta VDJ and CDR3 profiling was performed. TCRdb reprocessed the reads via MiXCR and lists one record per CDR3 protein. The data show about 160,000 distinct CDR3 sequences, with over 40% seen just once and 3.2% held by the top ten. Patients picked for sequencing had shown CD8+CD57+ cell expansion detected by flow cytometry. As to this clonotype: Sequence at one end of the junction differs from germline and may be a read error.

What was sequenced was sorted CD4+, CD8+, or CD8+CD57+ T cells (not recorded which) from PBMCs. The receptor comes from a human donor with aplastic anemia. The chain has TRBV19 and TRBJ2-7; 7 nucleotides align to TRBD1. CDR3 nucleotide sequence: TGTGCTAGTAGCCTTGGGACAGCAGAATACGAGCAGTACTTC. Protein: CASSLGTAEYEQYF.